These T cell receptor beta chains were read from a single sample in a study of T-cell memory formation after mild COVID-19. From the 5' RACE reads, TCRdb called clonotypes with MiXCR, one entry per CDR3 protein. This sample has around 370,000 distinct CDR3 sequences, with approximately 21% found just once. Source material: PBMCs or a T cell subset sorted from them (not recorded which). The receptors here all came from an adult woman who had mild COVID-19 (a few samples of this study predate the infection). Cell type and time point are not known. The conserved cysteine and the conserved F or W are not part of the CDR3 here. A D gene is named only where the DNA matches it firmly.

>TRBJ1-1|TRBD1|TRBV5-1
ASSLARAGGVTEAF
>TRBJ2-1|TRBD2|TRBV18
ASSPLGGDNEQF
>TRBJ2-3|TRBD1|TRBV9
ASSAGTDDTDTQY
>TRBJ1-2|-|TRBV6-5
ASSYGDSHFYGYT
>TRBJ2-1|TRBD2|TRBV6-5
ASSYGLATNNEQF
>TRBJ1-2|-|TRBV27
ASRAGDGYT
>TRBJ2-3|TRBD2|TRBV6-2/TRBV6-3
ASSPIFGLAGHLTDTQY
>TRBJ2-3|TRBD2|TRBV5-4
ASSLLGLAEDTQY
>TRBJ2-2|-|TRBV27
ASSLMGSGELF
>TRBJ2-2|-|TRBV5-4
ASRTDSVVGGELF
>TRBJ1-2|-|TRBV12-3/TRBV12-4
ASSLTGFNGYT
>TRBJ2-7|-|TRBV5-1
ASSGGAQQY
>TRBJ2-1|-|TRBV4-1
ASSQLIGTLSSYNEQF
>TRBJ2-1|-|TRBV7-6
ASSPVGTLNNEQF
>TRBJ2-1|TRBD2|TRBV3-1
ASSRGGRGSYNEQF
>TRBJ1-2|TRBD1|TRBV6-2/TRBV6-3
ASSYRDREGYT
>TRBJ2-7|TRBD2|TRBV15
ATRRASGSVAQY
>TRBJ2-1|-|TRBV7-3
ASSLDRGHNEQF
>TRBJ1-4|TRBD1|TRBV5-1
ASSQTGAEDEKLF
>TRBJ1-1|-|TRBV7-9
ASSLWGAGEDTEAF
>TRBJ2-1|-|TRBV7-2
ASSLTPGPNNEQF
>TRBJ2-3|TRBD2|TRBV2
ASSAVPGLAGVSTDTQY
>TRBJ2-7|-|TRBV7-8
ASTLGRPYEQY
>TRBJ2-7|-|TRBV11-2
ASSLGSGVTYEQY
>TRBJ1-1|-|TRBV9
ASSPRWTNTEAF
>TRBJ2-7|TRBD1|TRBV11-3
ASSSGQPSYEQY
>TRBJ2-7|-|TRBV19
ASSMRDGALEQY
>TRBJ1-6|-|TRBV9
ASSTAPREDSPLH
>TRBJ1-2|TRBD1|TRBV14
ASSQAMPGQEFSYGYT